This TCR beta chain was sequenced for a study of blood T cell repertoires in COVID-19. About the study: Collection of acute and convalescent COVID-19 samples took place in the United States, Italy and Spain. Nucleic acid was either cDNA or gDNA, and it came from T cells, B-cell-depleted T cells, or PBMCs.

Method: immunoSEQ multiplex PCR; TCRdb's copy keeps in-frame clones and lacks some. The sample lists 100,000 to 110,000 clones, roughly nine tenths seen once, with less than 2.5% in the top ten. The CDR3 consists of 14 residues. Losses at the gene ends were 2 bases for V and 8 bases for J; bases not matched to a gene: 3. From germline, CDR1 is SGHRS and CDR2 YFSETQ. The genes are TRBV5-1 and TRBJ1-4; 10 bases are shared with TRBD1. The specimen was peripheral blood. The receptor was isolated from a man over 45 with active COVID-19. The CDR3 DNA is TGCGCCAGCAGCTTAGGACAGGGGGAGGAAAAACTGTTTTTT. This sequence encodes CASSLGQGEEKLFF. Based on the CDR3 plus reference TRBV5-1 and TRBJ1-4, the full variable domain is KAGVTQTPRYLIKTRGQQVTLSCSPISGHRSVSWYQQTPGQGLQFLFEYFSETQRNKGNFPGRFSGRQFSNSRSEMNVSTLELGDSALYLCASSLGQGEEKLFFGSGTQLSVL.